This T cell receptor (beta chain) comes out of a study of shared clonotypes between healthy human individuals. At the level of the study: The donor pool was made up of two women and a few men aged 18 to 49.

About this clone: The antigen is not known.

Authors' processing steps: Filtering was not the same, since immunoSEQ gave junction-only sequences without quality scores. Clones were read by immunoSEQ multiplex PCR, and TCRdb kept only the in-frame ones, dropping some. V and J calls and clone size follow that table, whereas D and trimming were derived from the DNA. Found here are about 470,000 clones, about four fifths of them singletons; the top ten hold 13%. Extraction of genomic DNA in unsorted samples used roughly 100 million PBMCs. This CDR3 has 15 residues. J was trimmed by 5 bases and V by 6 bases; bases with no gene match: 11. Germline V gene sequence: CDR1 SGHTA, CDR2 FQGNSA. Study findings and constraints: Only blood was sampled; tissue repertoires likely differ.

Specimen: PBMCs. The sequence derives from a woman aged 40 to 50 in good health. Some clones in this sample may be carry-over from other donors' samples. V and J are TRBV7-2 and TRBJ2-5; 8 nucleotides align to TRBD2. The CDR3 sequence is CASRKGLGVGETQYF. CDR3 DNA sequence: TGTGCCAGCAGGAAGGGACTAGGGGTTGGGGAGACCCAGTACTTC.